The clone carrying this T cell receptor beta chain was detected a few times. Its antigen is unknown. This CDR3 is missing its conserved last phenylalanine or tryptophan, likely due to a read error. The data stem from a study of T cells in Graves' hyperthyroidism and ophthalmopathy. Study findings and constraints: Classification by a 13 V-J model distinguished ophthalmopathy from stable hyperthyroidism. Most thyroid clonotypes expanded above 0.001 were also detected in blood.

The CDR3 covers 20 residues. Trimming took 7 bases from V and 2 from J, leaving 30 bases between them. CDR1 and CDR2 (germline): MNHNS, SASEGT. Template material for amplifying TCR beta CDR3 regions consisted of RNA transcripts. Using the HTBI primer set, a first-round RT-PCR was run on the TCR CDR3. TCRdb reprocessed the multiplex PCR reads via MiXCR and lists one record per CDR3 protein. In the table there are fewer than 500,000 distinct CDR3 sequences, about 14% of which are singletons. The sample taken for sequencing was blood. This rearrangement joins TRBV6-1 to TRBJ1-5, with a possible D match to TRBD1 (5 bases). This clonotype was sampled from a woman in her 30s with Graves' ophthalmopathy. CDR3 DNA sequence: TGTGCCAGCAATAACTTAGGGGAGGTTGGTAGCTTGGACGGCAATCAGCCCCAGCATCTT. This codes for CASNNLGEVGSLDGNQPQHL.